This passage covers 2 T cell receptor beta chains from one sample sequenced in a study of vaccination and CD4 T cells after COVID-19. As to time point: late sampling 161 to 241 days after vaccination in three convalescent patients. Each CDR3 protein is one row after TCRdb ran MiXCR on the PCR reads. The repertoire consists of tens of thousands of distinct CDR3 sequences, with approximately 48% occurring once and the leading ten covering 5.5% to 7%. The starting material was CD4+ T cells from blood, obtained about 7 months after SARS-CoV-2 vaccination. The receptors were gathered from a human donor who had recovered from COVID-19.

This CDR3 reads CASSVRGGANTGELFF. Written as DNA, the CDR3 is TGTGCCAGCAGTGTACGCGGAGGGGCGAACACCGGGGAGCTGTTTTTT. V gene TRBV25-1 combines with J gene TRBJ2-2, with a weak D call TRBD2 (6 bases). The V gene's germline CDR1 is MGHDK and CDR2 SYGVNS. There are 16 residues in the CDR3. The V and J ends lost 4 bases and 0 bases respectively, with 12 bases between them.

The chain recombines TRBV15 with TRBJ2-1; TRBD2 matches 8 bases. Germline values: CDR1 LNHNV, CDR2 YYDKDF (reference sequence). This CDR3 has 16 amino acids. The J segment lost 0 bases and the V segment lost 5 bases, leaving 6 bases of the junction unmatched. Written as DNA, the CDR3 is TGTGCCACCAGCGGTTCCGCGGGGGGCTCCTACAATGAGCAGTTCTTC. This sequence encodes CATSGSAGGSYNEQFF.